Each of the 10 T cell receptor beta chains below was sequenced from the same sample in a study of vaccination effects on CD4 cells after COVID-19. TCRdb's copy holds only in-frame clones and misses some; the assay was immunoSEQ multiplex PCR. This table has some 69,000 clones, 60% to 75% appearing once. Antigen-specific CD4+ T cell clonotypes were called by their expansion after viral peptide-pool culture in ViraFEST. At the end of around eleven days of culture, CD4+ T cells were isolated. None of the vaccinated had previously contracted SARS-CoV-2, and their nucleocapsid antibodies tested negative. No antigen is known for these receptors. Sequences were derived from CD4+ T cells from PBMCs cultured with HCoV-NL63 spike peptides, sampled before COVID-19 vaccination. The receptors originated from a human donor who received a COVID-19 vaccine.

This chain uses TRBV15 with TRBJ2-7; 7 positions agree with TRBD1. The length of the CDR3 is 16 residues. The J segment lost 4 bases and the V segment lost 0 bases, leaving 9 bases of the junction unmatched. Germline values: CDR1 LNHNV, CDR2 YYDKDF (reference sequence). The CDR3 nucleotides are TGTGCCACCAGCAGAGATAAGACAGGGTCGGGATACGAGCAGTACGTC. Protein product: CATSRDKTGSGYEQYV.

The V gene is TRBV18, the J gene TRBJ2-2; D is unresolved. The CDR3 is 13 residues long. V lost 3 bases and J 3 bases, leaving 5 bases between the germline ends. The germline V gene encodes CDR1 KGHSH and CDR2 LQKENI. The CDR3 region has the DNA TGTGCCAGCTCACCGTCTTACACCGGGGAGCTGTTTTTT. Translation: CASSPSYTGELFF.

The V and J genes are TRBV4-1 and TRBJ2-5; the match to TRBD1 covers 8 bases. Germline V gene sequence: CDR1 MGHRA, CDR2 YSYEKL. Trimming cost V 4 bases and J 4 bases; bases outside gene matches: 8. This CDR3 spans 15 amino acids. The CDR3 nucleotides read TGCGCCAGCAGCCTAGCCGCGACAGGGGCAGAGACCCAGTACTTC. It is translated as CASSLAATGAETQYF.

The V call is TRBV18, the J call TRBJ1-2, with D unclear. V was cut by 1 base and J by 6 bases, with 9 bases left in between. The CDR3 totals 13 residues. Germline CDR1 and CDR2: KGHSH and LQKENI. CDR3 nucleotide sequence: TGTGCCAGCTCACCACAAATCACGGATGGCTACACCTTC. Translation: CASSPQITDGYTF.

In its sample, this clone was seen a few times. The genes are TRBV6-5 and TRBJ1-3, with TRBD1 matching over 9 bases. Per the germline V gene, CDR1 is MNHEY and CDR2 is SVGAGI. The V segment lost 6 bases and the J segment 4 bases; nucleotides outside the gene matches: 4. The CDR3 consists of 14 residues. DNA of the CDR3: TGTGCCAGCAGGTCGGGACAGGGAGGAAACACCATATATTTT. Translated: CASRSGQGGNTIYF.

This chain connects TRBV10-1 to TRBJ1-1; TRBD1 aligns across 10 bases. CDR1 is WNHNN and CDR2 is SYGVQD in the germline V gene (reference sequence). The trim removed 9 bases at V and 4 bases at J, leaving 14 bases unmatched. This CDR3 has 16 residues. This CDR3 reads CARCSDRGRGSTEAFF. As DNA, the CDR3 is TGCGCCAGGTGCTCCGACAGGGGGCGCGGAAGCACTGAAGCTTTCTTT.

The CDR3 DNA reads as TGTGCCAGCAGTCGGTCTCCCAGGAAACAAGAGACCCAGTACTTC. It encodes CASSRSPRKQETQYF. V usage is TRBV6-2 or TRBV6-3 and J usage is TRBJ2-5; no clear D. The CDR3 contains 15 residues. Trimming took off 5 bases at V and 2 bases at J, with 15 bases between the two ends. In germline, CDR1 is MNHEY, CDR2 SVGEGT.

This clone has just a few counts. J is TRBJ2-7 and V is TRBV18; no clear D. Trimming pared 6 bases from V and 2 bases from J, leaving 11 bases between. The CDR3 covers 13 residues. Germline CDR1 reads KGHSH; CDR2 reads LQKENI. CDR3 nucleotide sequence: TGTGCCAGCTCGCCGGACGGCGCCTACGAGCAGTACGTC. It codes for CASSPDGAYEQYV.

This clone was observed a handful of times. The chain uses TRBV10-1 and TRBJ2-1; D might be TRBD1 (5 bases). CDR3 length: 12 amino acids. Trimming shortened V by 6 bases and J by 4 bases, and 7 bases separated the two germline ends. The germline gives CDR1 WNHNN, CDR2 SYGVQD (reference sequence). The CDR3 coding sequence is TGCGCCAGCAGCAGGGTGTACAATGAGCAGTTCTTC. Its translation is CASSRVYNEQFF.

The chain employs TRBV5-1 and TRBJ1-2, with D uncertain. The CDR3 sequence is 14 residues long. Germline V CDR1 and CDR2: SGHRS, YFSETQ. Trimming cost V 0 bases and J 3 bases, with 9 bases left between them. The CDR3 DNA reads as TGCGCCAGCAGCTTGGAAGGGTTCTACTATGGCTACACCTTC. Protein: CASSLEGFYYGYTF.